This T cell receptor beta chain was recorded in a study of blood T cell repertoires in COVID-19. Across the whole study: Acute and convalescent COVID-19 samples came from the United States, Italy and Spain. T cells, B-cell-depleted T cells, or PBMCs supplied cDNA or gDNA.

Authors' methods: Estimation of nucleated cell counts relied on the amplification of reference gene primers. Assay used: immunoSEQ multiplex PCR; TCRdb lists only in-frame clones, some missing. V and J calls and clone size are given by that table; D and trimming were obtained from the DNA. The sample has a few hundred thousand clones; about 79% are singletons. Looked up from germline, CDR1 is SGHDT and CDR2 is YYEEEE. CDR3 length: 15 amino acids. Trimming removed 5 bases from V and 11 bases from J, with 20 bases in between. Sequencing used peripheral blood. The clonotype originates from a man aged 80 or over with acute or convalescent COVID-19. The chain is built from TRBV5-6 and TRBJ1-6, with TRBD1 as a possible D gene (6 bases). The CDR3 sequence is CASSFGGRGGTPLHF. The CDR3 DNA reads TGTGCCAGCAGTTTTGGCGGCAGGGGAGGGACACCCCTCCACTTT.